The next 19 T cell receptor beta chains were all read from a single sample in a study of CD8 T cells in ankylosing spondylitis. Whole-study findings and limits: Seemingly distinctive of ankylosing spondylitis blood was a TCR beta motif formed by eight highly homologous variants.

What these receptors recognize is not known. TCRdb itself ran the 5' RACE reads through MiXCR, one entry per CDR3 protein. This table has 450,000 to 550,000 distinct CDR3 sequences, over 4% appearing once. Sequenced input: blood, either unsorted or a sorted T cell fraction (not recorded which). These receptors came from a male donor with ankylosing spondylitis.

V and J are TRBV29-1 and TRBJ2-5, with 9 positions matching TRBD2. V shed 5 bases, J shed 4 bases, and the junction held 8 bases outside the gene matches. Germline loops: CDR1 SQVTM, CDR2 ANQGSEA. The CDR3 runs 14 residues. The CDR3 protein is CSVTPGLAGETQYF. CDR3 DNA: TGCAGCGTTACGCCGGGACTAGCCGGAGAGACCCAGTACTTC.

In its sample, this clonotype was seen many times. CDR3 region: CSATIGDQPQHF. In nucleotides, the CDR3 is TGCAGTGCTACGATCGGGGATCAGCCCCAGCATTTT. The chain couples TRBV20-1 to TRBJ1-5; no clear D. V was trimmed by 4 bases and J by 5 bases, leaving 9 bases between them. Germline V gene data show CDR1 as DFQATT and CDR2 as SNEGSKA (reference sequence). This CDR3 comprises 12 residues.

This clonotype was seen ten or more times. The rearrangement uses TRBV4-3 and TRBJ2-3, with 8 positions matching TRBD1. The V and J ends lost 0 bases and 4 bases, in that order; junction bases with no gene match: 6. Germline CDR1 and CDR2: LGHNA and YSLEER. The CDR3 is 16 residues long. CDR3 residues: CASSQEAGGESDTQYF. The CDR3 region has the DNA TGCGCCAGCAGCCAAGAGGCAGGGGGCGAATCAGATACGCAGTATTTT.

This clonotype was observed many times. This sequence joins TRBV12-3 or TRBV12-4 and TRBJ2-5; TRBD2 matches at 7 bases. The junction had 13 bases not matched to a gene; V was cut back by 6 bases and J by 3 bases. The CDR3 contains 16 residues. CDR3 residues: CASSPQTTSLKETQYF. The CDR3 coding sequence is TGTGCCAGCAGCCCTCAGACGACTAGCCTAAAAGAGACCCAGTACTTC.

This clonotype has ten or more counts. The chain carries TRBV5-1 and TRBJ2-1, with 14 bases aligning to TRBD2. Germline V gives CDR1 SGHRS, CDR2 YFSETQ. The V segment lost 4 bases and the J segment 0 bases; nucleotides outside the gene matches: 6. The CDR3 is 18 residues long. The CDR3 DNA reads TGCGCCAGCAGCACGGGACTAGCGGGAGCCCTCTCCTACAATGAGCAGTTCTTC. Translating gives CASSTGLAGALSYNEQFF. The full variable domain, with the rest looked up from reference TRBV5-1 and TRBJ2-1, is KAGVTQTPRYLIKTRGQQVTLSCSPISGHRSVSWYQQTPGQGLQFLFEYFSETQRNKGNFPGRFSGRQFSNSRSEMNVSTLELGDSALYLCASSTGLAGALSYNEQFFGPGTRLTVL.

The table lists this clonotype with many counts. The chain combines TRBV9 with TRBJ1-5; maybe TRBD1 (5 bases). Looked up from germline, CDR1 is SGDLS and CDR2 is YYNGEE. This CDR3 has 15 residues. Between the trimmed V and J ends, which lost 0 bases and 5 bases, there was a span of 12 bases. The CDR3 is CASSVAGDSHQPQHF. In DNA form, the CDR3 reads TGTGCCAGCAGCGTAGCTGGGGACTCCCATCAGCCCCAGCATTTT.

On this clonotype: A much larger clone sits a single nucleotide away, making a read error possible. The chain has TRBV7-3 and TRBJ1-1; D gene unclear. With 6 bases removed from V and 6 bases from J, the gap between germline ends came to 11 bases. The germline gives CDR1 SGHTA, CDR2 FQGTGA. The CDR3 sequence is 12 residues long. The CDR3, as DNA: TGTGCCAGCAGTACGTTGGTCTCTGAAGCTTTCTTT. Translation gives CASSTLVSEAFF.

The sample holds many counts of this clonotype. The V call is TRBV27, the J call TRBJ1-3; D remains ambiguous. This CDR3 contains 15 residues. The germline CDR1 and CDR2 sequences are MNHEY and SMNVEV (reference sequence). V was cut by 2 bases and J by 4 bases, with 12 bases left in between. The CDR3: CASSLRPMGGNTIYF. CDR3 DNA: TGTGCCAGCAGTTTACGACCGATGGGAGGAAACACCATATATTTT.

The chain couples TRBV9 to TRBJ2-1; TRBD1 is a possible D gene (6 bases). Germline-derived CDR1 and CDR2 are SGDLS and YYNGEE. Trimming removed 0 bases from V and 0 bases from J, with 13 bases in between. CDR3 size: 17 residues. The CDR3 loop reads CASSVGGLLSSYNEQFF. The DNA of the CDR3 is TGTGCCAGCAGCGTAGGGGGGCTCCTCAGCTCCTACAATGAGCAGTTCTTC.

This clonotype has ten or more counts. The chain combines TRBV6-5 with TRBJ2-7; no clear D gene. V lost 2 bases to trimming and J lost 0 bases, with 11 bases between them. The CDR3 spans 15 residues. Germline values: CDR1 MNHEY, CDR2 SVGAGI. Written as DNA, the CDR3 is TGTGCCAGCAGTTACGTCTCGGCGAGCTCCTACGAGCAGTACTTC. It is translated as CASSYVSASSYEQYF.

In its sample, this clonotype was seen many times. The chain recombines TRBV5-6 with TRBJ2-2; 14 bases match TRBD2. Germline V gene data show CDR1 as SGHDT and CDR2 as YYEEEE. The CDR3 has 16 amino acids. Trimming at V came to 5 bases and at J to 6 bases, leaving 6 bases not matched to a gene. CDR3 sequence: CASRKTSGRAAGELFF. DNA for the CDR3: TGTGCCAGCAGAAAGACTAGCGGGAGGGCCGCCGGGGAGCTGTTTTTT.

In this sample, this clonotype turned up many times. This chain links TRBV7-2 with TRBJ1-1; D may be TRBD1 (5 bases). The CDR3 consists of 19 residues. Trimming shortened V by 0 bases and J by 1 base, and 21 bases separated the two germline ends. Germline V gives CDR1 SGHTA, CDR2 FQGNSA. Here the CDR3 DNA reads TGTGCCAGCAGCTTAGCGGTGGCAGGGAATACAAGGAGGAACACTGAAGCTTTCTTT. It codes for CASSLAVAGNTRRNTEAFF.

Many counts were recorded for this clonotype. The V call is TRBV29-1, the J call TRBJ2-7, with 9 bases matching TRBD2. V lost 4 bases and J lost 2; bases outside the gene matches: 3. The CDR3 totals 13 residues. Germline loops: CDR1 SQVTM, CDR2 ANQGSEA. CDR3 in amino acids: CSVVGGRAYEQYF. The CDR3 DNA sequence: TGCAGCGTTGTGGGCGGGAGGGCCTACGAGCAGTACTTC.

The sample holds many counts of this clonotype. V gene TRBV6-2 or TRBV6-3 combines with J gene TRBJ1-5; D remains ambiguous. This CDR3 contains 15 residues. In germline, CDR1 is MNHEY, CDR2 SVGEGT. The V end was cut by 0 bases, the J end by 0 bases, with 6 bases between. CDR3 loop: CASSYSSDSNQPQHF. The CDR3 region has the DNA TGTGCCAGCAGTTACTCCTCGGATAGCAATCAGCCCCAGCATTTT.

This clonotype was counted between two and nine times. The CDR3 nucleotides are TGTGCCTGCTCCCAAGATCACATACCGGGTTACGAGCAGTACTTC. This codes for CACSQDHIPGYEQYF. The chain combines TRBV3-1 with TRBJ2-7, with D uncertain. The CDR3 runs 15 residues. Trimming took off 11 bases at V and 4 bases at J, with 24 bases between the two ends. Per germline, CDR1 LGHDT and CDR2 YNNKEL (reference sequence).

This clonotype was seen repeatedly, ten times or more. The chain employs TRBV4-3 and TRBJ1-2; weak D call: TRBD1 (6 bases). This CDR3 spans 18 amino acids. The germline gives CDR1 LGHNA, CDR2 YSLEER. V lost 3 bases and J 5 bases, leaving 25 bases between the germline ends. The CDR3 sequence: CASSHHTGRGEARYGYTF. As DNA, the CDR3 is TGCGCCAGCAGCCATCACACAGGGAGGGGGGAAGCGCGGTATGGCTACACCTTC.

A note on this clonotype: This may be a read error: a much more frequent sequence differs by one nucleotide. The CDR3 carries no conserved terminal phenylalanine or tryptophan, so it likely arises from a read error. The chain is built from TRBV9 and TRBJ1-4, with D uncertain. V was trimmed by 0 bases and J by 8 bases, leaving 2 bases between them. The CDR3 has 11 residues. Germline CDR1 SGDLS, CDR2 YYNGEE. The CDR3 region has the DNA TGTGCCAGCAGCGTAGACGAAAAACTGTTTATT. It translates to CASSVDEKLFI.

Many counts were recorded for this clonotype. The chain joins TRBV7-8 to TRBJ2-1; 11 nucleotides agree with TRBD1. Losses at the gene ends were 1 base for V and 3 bases for J; bases not matched to a gene: 2. Germline CDR1 and CDR2: SGHVS and FQNEAQ. The CDR3 consists of 16 residues. CDR3 bases: TGTGCCAGCAGCTTAGGGGACAGGGGGATCTACAATGAGCAGTTCTTC. This gives the protein CASSLGDRGIYNEQFF. The variable domain in full, completed from reference TRBV7-8 and TRBJ2-1, reads GAGVSQSPRYKVAKRGQDVALRCDPISGHVSLFWYQQALGQGPEFLTYFQNEAQLDKSGLPSDRFFAERPEGSVSTLKIQRTQQEDSAVYLCASSLGDRGIYNEQFFGPGTRLTVL.

This clonotype was seen ten or more times. The V call is TRBV6-2 or TRBV6-3, the J call TRBJ2-1; the D is unclear. This CDR3 is 12 amino acids long. Germline CDR1 MNHEY, CDR2 SVGEGT. V shed 8 bases and J shed 6 bases, with 11 bases lying between them. The CDR3 reads CASGRTINEQFF. DNA of the CDR3: TGTGCCAGCGGGCGCACGATCAATGAGCAGTTCTTC.